The 15 T cell receptor beta chains presented below share a single source sample, sequenced in a study of patients and donors after allogeneic stem cell transplantation. MiXCR, run by TCRdb on the RT-PCR reads, gives a single entry per CDR3 protein. The data show approximately 160,000 distinct CDR3 sequences, with 24% seen just once and roughly 26% held by the top ten. Sequencing was carried out using blood, either unsorted or a sorted T cell fraction (not recorded which). The receptors here all came from a human donor who was either an allogeneic HSCT recipient or a stem cell or donor lymphocyte infusion donor (not recorded which). It is not recorded whose cells these are; they may come from a transplant donor.

The sample holds a few counts of this clonotype. CDR3 sequence: CASSSTDRGGAANYGYTF. The CDR3 DNA is TGTGCCAGCAGCTCGACCGACAGGGGAGGGGCGGCTAACTATGGCTACACCTTC. The rearrangement uses TRBV13 and TRBJ1-2; TRBD1 agrees at 8 bases. The germline V gene has CDR1 PRHDT and CDR2 FYEKMQ (reference sequence). This CDR3 region has 18 residues. V lost 4 bases to trimming and J lost 0 bases; unmatched junction nucleotides: 13.

At least ten counts were recorded for this clonotype. V and J are TRBV20-1 and TRBJ1-2, with D unresolved. With 0 bases removed from V and 3 bases from J, the gap between germline ends came to 11 bases. Germline V gene sequence: CDR1 DFQATT, CDR2 SNEGSKA (reference sequence). The CDR3 covers 14 residues. DNA of the CDR3: TGCAGTGCTAGAGATCCCTCGGGGTACTATGGCTACACCTTC. The encoded protein is CSARDPSGYYGYTF.

This clonotype was seen a few times. CDR3 loop: CASSALTGGTEAFF. The CDR3, as DNA: TGTGCCAGCAGCGCCTTAACAGGGGGCACTGAAGCTTTCTTT. V and J are TRBV12-3 or TRBV12-4 and TRBJ1-1, with 8 bases fitting TRBD1. The V segment lost 6 bases and the J segment 4 bases; nucleotides outside the gene matches: 7. CDR3 length: 14 amino acids.

The chain couples TRBV20-1 to TRBJ1-2, with D tentatively TRBD1 (6 bases). CDR1 is DFQATT and CDR2 is SNEGSKA in the germline V gene (reference sequence). The germline V and J ends were trimmed by 3 bases and 4 bases, with 12 bases remaining between them. The CDR3 contains 13 residues. CDR3 region: CSASPDRFYGYTF. CDR3 DNA sequence: TGCAGTGCTAGCCCGGACAGATTCTATGGCTACACCTTC.

V usage is TRBV12-3 or TRBV12-4 and J usage is TRBJ1-3, with D unresolved. V lost 4 bases and J lost 0, with 7 bases in between. This CDR3 spans 14 amino acids. CDR3 residues: CASSSFTSGNTIYF. CDR3 in DNA: TGTGCCAGCAGTTCCTTTACCTCTGGAAACACCATATATTTT.

This sequence joins TRBV9 and TRBJ1-1; unclear D gene. The V gene's germline CDR1 is SGDLS and CDR2 YYNGEE. Trimming stripped 5 bases from V and 1 base from J, with 9 bases between. There are 13 residues in the CDR3. CDR3 region: CASRANRNTEAFF. CDR3 nucleotides: TGTGCCAGCAGGGCTAACAGGAACACTGAAGCTTTCTTT.

The J gene is TRBJ2-2, the V gene TRBV6-7; 9 bases match TRBD1. TRBV6-7 is identified as an open reading frame with a role that is uncertain. Trimming removed 0 bases from V and 0 bases from J; junction bases left unmatched: 5. This CDR3 is built from 18 residues. This chain's CDR3 is CASSYSIRTGANTGELFF. DNA of the CDR3: TGTGCCAGCAGTTACTCGATTCGGACAGGGGCGAACACCGGGGAGCTGTTTTTT.

In this sample, this clonotype turned up once. This CDR3 is CASSFGLAGELFF. The CDR3 DNA reads as TGTGCCAGCAGCTTCGGACTAGCCGGGGAGCTGTTTTTT. The rearrangement links TRBV5-6 to TRBJ2-2, with 7 positions matching TRBD2. The V gene's germline CDR1 is SGHDT and CDR2 YYEEEE. The CDR3 runs 13 residues. V dropped 2 bases and J dropped 6; count of bases not matched to a gene: 1.

This chain connects TRBV20-1 to TRBJ2-7, with 9 bases that match TRBD1. From germline, CDR1 is DFQATT and CDR2 SNEGSKA (reference sequence). The CDR3 length is 14 residues. With V trimmed by 6 bases and J by 5 bases, 11 bases remained unmatched. The CDR3 DNA reads TGCAGTGCCGGACAGGGGTGGAATTCCGACGAGCAGTACTTC. Its translation is CSAGQGWNSDEQYF.

The genes are TRBV7-9 and TRBJ2-2; TRBD1 is a possible D gene (6 bases). The CDR3 contains 15 residues. Trimming took 5 bases from V and 0 from J, leaving 10 bases between them. CDR1 SEHNR and CDR2 FQNEAQ come from the germline V gene (reference sequence). CDR3 region: CASSPRTANTGELFF. DNA of the CDR3: TGTGCCAGCAGCCCTCGGACAGCGAACACCGGGGAGCTGTTTTTT.

This chain connects TRBV7-9 to TRBJ1-2; TRBD1 is a possible D gene (5 bases). This CDR3 is built from 14 residues. Germline CDR1 is SEHNR and CDR2 is FQNEAQ (reference sequence). The V gene lost 5 bases and the J gene lost 1 base, with 11 bases spanning the gap. The chain's CDR3 is CASSPLTVNYGYTF. The CDR3 DNA follows: TGTGCCAGCAGCCCCCTGACAGTTAACTATGGCTACACCTTC.

The table lists this clonotype with a few counts. The J gene is TRBJ1-2, the V gene TRBV7-9; 7 positions agree with TRBD1. From germline, CDR1 is SEHNR and CDR2 FQNEAQ (reference sequence). The V and J ends lost 5 bases and 4 bases, in that order; junction bases with no gene match: 7. This CDR3 contains 14 residues. The CDR3 spells CASSAYRGPYGYTF. As DNA, the CDR3 is TGTGCCAGCAGCGCCTACAGGGGTCCCTATGGCTACACCTTC.

CDR3 DNA: TGTGCCAGCAGCAAAGGACTGAACACTGAAGCTTTCTTT. It specifies CASSKGLNTEAFF. V and J are TRBV7-3 and TRBJ1-1; D is unresolved. The CDR3 extends over 13 amino acids. V was pared by 5 bases and J by 0 bases, with 7 bases between. Per the germline V gene, CDR1 is SGHTA and CDR2 is FQGTGA.

This clonotype was counted ten times or more. The chain recombines TRBV5-1 with TRBJ1-1, with D uncertain. CDR3 size: 14 residues. The germline CDR1 and CDR2 sequences are SGHRS and YFSETQ. V was cut by 4 bases and J by 0 bases, with 10 bases left in between. The CDR3 region has the DNA TGCGCCAGCAGCCGTGAGGGAATGAACACTGAAGCTTTCTTT. Translation: CASSREGMNTEAFF.

Many counts were recorded for this clonotype. The genes are TRBV4-3 and TRBJ2-2; D is unclear. The CDR3 is made up of 16 amino acids. Trimming took off 0 bases at V and 1 base at J, with 9 bases between the two ends. The germline V gene encodes CDR1 LGHNA and CDR2 YSLEER. CDR3 DNA sequence: TGCGCCAGCAGCCAAGAAGGCTACCAGAACACCGGGGAGCTGTTTTTT. Translating gives CASSQEGYQNTGELFF.